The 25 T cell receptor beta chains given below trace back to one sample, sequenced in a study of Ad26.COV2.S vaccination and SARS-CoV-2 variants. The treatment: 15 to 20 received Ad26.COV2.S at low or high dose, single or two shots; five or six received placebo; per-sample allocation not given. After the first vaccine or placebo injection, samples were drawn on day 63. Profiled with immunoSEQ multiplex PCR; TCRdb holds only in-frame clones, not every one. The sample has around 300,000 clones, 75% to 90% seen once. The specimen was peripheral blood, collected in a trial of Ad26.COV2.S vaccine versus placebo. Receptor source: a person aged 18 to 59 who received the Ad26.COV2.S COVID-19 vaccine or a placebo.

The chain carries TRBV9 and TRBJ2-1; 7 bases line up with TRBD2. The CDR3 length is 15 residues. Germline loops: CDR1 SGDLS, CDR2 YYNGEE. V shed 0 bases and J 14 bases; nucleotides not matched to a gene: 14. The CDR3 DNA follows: TGTGCCAGCAGCGTAGAGGAAGGACTAGGAGGCTGGAAGTTCTTC. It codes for CASSVEEGLGGWKFF.

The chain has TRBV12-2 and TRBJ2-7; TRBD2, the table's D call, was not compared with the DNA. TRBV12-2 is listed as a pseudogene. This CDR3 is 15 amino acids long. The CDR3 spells CASRLRLAGSYEQYF. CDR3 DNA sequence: TGTGCAAGTCGCTTAAGACTAGCGGGATCCTACGAGCAGTACTTC.

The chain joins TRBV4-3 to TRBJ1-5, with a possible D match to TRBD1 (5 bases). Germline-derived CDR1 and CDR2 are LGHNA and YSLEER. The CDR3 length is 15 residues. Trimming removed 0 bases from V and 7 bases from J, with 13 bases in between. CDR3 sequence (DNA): TGCGCCAGCAGCCAAGATTGGGGGGTGGGCCAGCCCCAGCATTTT. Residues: CASSQDWGVGQPQHF.

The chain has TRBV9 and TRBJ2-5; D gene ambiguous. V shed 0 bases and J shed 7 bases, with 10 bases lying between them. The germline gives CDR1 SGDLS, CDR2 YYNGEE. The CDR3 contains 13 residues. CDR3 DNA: TGTGCCAGCAGCGTAGGTCCGTCGGGGACCCAGTACTTC. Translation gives CASSVGPSGTQYF.

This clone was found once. The CDR3 region is CASSLARTAFYEQYF. CDR3 DNA: TGTGCCAGCAGCTTAGCTAGGACAGCATTCTACGAGCAGTACTTC. The genes are TRBV7-8 and TRBJ2-7; TRBD1 might be the D (6 bases). The germline CDR1 and CDR2 sequences are SGHVS and FQNEAQ. The CDR3 covers 15 residues. V lost 0 bases and J 3 bases, leaving 12 bases between the germline ends.

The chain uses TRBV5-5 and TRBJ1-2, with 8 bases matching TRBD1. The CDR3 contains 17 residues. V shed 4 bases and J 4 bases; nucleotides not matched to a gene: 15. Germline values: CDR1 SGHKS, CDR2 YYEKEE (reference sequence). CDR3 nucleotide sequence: TGTGCCAGCAGCGCTACGCCGGGACAGGTCCGTTTCTATGGCTACACCTTC. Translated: CASSATPGQVRFYGYTF.

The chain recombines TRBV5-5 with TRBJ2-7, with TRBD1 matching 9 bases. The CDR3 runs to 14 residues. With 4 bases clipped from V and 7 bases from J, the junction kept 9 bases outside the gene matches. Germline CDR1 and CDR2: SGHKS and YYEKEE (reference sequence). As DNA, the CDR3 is TGTGCCAGCAGCCCGTGGACAGGGGCTGAAGAGCAGTACTTC. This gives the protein CASSPWTGAEEQYF.

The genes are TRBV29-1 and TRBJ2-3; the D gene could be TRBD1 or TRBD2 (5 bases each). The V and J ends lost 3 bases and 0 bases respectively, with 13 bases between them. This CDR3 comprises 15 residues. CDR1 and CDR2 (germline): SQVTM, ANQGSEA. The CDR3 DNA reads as TGCAGCGTTGATCGAGGGGTCCTTAGCACAGATACGCAGTATTTT. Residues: CSVDRGVLSTDTQYF.

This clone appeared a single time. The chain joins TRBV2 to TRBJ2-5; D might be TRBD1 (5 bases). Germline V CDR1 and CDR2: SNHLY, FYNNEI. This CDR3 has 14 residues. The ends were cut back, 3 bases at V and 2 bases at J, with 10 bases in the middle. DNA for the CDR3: TGTGCCAGCAGTGAGGGGCGGCTTCAAGAGACCCAGTACTTC. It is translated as CASSEGRLQETQYF.

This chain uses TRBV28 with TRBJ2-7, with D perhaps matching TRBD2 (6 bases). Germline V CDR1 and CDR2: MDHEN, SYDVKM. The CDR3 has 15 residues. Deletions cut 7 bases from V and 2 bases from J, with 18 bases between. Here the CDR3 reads CASIPSSGDAYEQYF. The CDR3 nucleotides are TGTGCCAGCATACCGTCCTCGGGGGATGCCTACGAGCAGTACTTC.

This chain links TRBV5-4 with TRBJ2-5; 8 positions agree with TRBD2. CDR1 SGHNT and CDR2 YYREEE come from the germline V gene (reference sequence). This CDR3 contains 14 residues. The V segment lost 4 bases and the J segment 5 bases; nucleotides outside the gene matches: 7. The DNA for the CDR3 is TGTGCCAGCAGCCCAAGGACTAGCCGGGAGACCCAGTACTTC. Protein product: CASSPRTSRETQYF.

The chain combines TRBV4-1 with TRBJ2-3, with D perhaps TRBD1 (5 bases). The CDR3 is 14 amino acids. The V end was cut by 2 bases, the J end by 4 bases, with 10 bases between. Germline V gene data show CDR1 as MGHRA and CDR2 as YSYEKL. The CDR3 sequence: CASSQFRAADTQYF. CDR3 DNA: TGCGCCAGCAGCCAATTCAGGGCCGCAGATACGCAGTATTTT.

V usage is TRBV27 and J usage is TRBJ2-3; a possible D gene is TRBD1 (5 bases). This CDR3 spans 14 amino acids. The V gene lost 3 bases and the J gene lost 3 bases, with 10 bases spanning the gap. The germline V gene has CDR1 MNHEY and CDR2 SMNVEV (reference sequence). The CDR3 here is CASSFQGRTDTQYF. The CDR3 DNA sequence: TGTGCCAGCAGTTTCCAGGGTCGGACAGATACGCAGTATTTT.

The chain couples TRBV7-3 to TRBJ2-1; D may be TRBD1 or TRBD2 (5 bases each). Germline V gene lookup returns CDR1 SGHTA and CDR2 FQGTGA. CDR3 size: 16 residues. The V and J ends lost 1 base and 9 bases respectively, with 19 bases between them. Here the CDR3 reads CASSLMGDPRTTEQFF. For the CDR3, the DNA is TGTGCCAGCAGCTTAATGGGGGACCCTCGAACGACTGAGCAGTTCTTC.

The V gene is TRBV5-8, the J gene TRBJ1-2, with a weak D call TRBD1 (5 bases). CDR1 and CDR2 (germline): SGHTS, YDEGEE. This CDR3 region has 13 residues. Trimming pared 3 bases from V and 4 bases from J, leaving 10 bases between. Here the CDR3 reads CASSSGTPYGYTF. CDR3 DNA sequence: TGTGCCAGCAGCTCGGGGACCCCCTATGGCTACACCTTC.

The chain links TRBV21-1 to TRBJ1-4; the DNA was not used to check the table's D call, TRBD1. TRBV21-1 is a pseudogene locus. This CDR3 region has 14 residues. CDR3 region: CASSQDRGNEKLFF. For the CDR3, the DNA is TGTGCCAGCAGCCAAGACAGGGGGAATGAAAAACTGTTTTTT.

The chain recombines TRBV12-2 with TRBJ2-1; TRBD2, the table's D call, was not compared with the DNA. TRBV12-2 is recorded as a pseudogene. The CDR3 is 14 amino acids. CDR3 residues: CASRLPPGLNEQFF. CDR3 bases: TGTGCAAGTCGCTTACCTCCGGGACTTAATGAGCAGTTCTTC.

CDR3: CASSQGNEQYF. The CDR3 nucleotides read TGTGCCAGCAGCCAGGGGAATGAGCAGTACTTC. V gene TRBV6-2 or TRBV6-3 combines with J gene TRBJ2-7; D may be TRBD1 (6 bases). Per germline, CDR1 MNHEY and CDR2 SVGEGT. V was trimmed by 6 bases and J by 7 bases, leaving 10 bases between them. This CDR3 is 11 amino acids long.

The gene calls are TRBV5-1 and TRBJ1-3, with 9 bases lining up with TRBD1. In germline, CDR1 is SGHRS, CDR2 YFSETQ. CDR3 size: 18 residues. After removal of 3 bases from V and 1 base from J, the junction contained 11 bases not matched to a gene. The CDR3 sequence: CASSSSGTGFTSGNTIYF. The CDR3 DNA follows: TGCGCCAGCAGCTCCTCCGGGACAGGGTTTACATCTGGAAACACCATATATTTT.

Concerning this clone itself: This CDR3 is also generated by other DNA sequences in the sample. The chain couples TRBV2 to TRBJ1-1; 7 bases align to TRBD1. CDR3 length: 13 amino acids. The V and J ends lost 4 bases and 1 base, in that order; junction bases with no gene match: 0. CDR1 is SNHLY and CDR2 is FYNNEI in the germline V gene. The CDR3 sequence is CASSGQGNTEAFF. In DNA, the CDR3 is TGTGCCAGCAGTGGACAGGGGAACACTGAAGCTTTCTTT. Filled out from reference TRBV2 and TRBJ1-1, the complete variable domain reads EPEVTQTPSHQVTQMGQEVILRCVPISNHLYFYWYRQILGQKVEFLVSFYNNEISEKSEIFDDQFSVERPDGSNFTLKIRSTKLEDSAMYFCASSGQGNTEAFFGQGTRLTVV.

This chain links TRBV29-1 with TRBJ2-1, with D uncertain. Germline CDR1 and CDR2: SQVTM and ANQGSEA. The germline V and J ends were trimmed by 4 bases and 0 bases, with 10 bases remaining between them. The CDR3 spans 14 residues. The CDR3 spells CSVVRADSYNEQFF. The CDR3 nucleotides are TGCAGCGTTGTTAGGGCCGACTCCTACAATGAGCAGTTCTTC.

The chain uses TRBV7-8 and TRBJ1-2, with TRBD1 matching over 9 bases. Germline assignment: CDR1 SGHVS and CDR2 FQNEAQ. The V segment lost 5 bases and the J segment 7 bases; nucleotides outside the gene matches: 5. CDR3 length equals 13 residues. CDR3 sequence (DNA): TGTGCCAGCAGCGCAGACAGGGGGTTTGGCTACACCTTC. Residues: CASSADRGFGYTF.

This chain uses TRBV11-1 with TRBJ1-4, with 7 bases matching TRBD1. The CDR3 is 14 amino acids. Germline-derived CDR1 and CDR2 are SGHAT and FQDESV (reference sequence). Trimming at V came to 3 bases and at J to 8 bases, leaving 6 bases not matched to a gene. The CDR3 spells CASSFTGASEKLFF. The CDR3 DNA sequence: TGTGCCAGCAGCTTCACAGGGGCATCCGAAAAACTGTTTTTT. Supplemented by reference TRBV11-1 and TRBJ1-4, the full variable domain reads EAEVAQSPRYKITEKSQAVAFWCDPISGHATLYWYRQILGQGPELLVQFQDESVVDDSQLPKDRFSAERLKGVDSTLKIQPAELGDSAMYLCASSFTGASEKLFFGSGTQLSVL.

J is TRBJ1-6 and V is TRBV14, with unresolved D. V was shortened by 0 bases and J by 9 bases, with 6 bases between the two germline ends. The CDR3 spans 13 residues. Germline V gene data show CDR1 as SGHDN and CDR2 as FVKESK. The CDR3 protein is CASSQDWLSPLHF. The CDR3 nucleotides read TGTGCCAGCAGCCAAGATTGGCTTTCACCCCTCCACTTT.

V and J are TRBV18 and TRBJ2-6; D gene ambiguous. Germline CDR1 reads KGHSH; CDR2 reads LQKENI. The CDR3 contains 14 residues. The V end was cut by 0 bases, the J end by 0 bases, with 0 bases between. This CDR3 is CASSPPSGANVLTF. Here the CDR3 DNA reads TGTGCCAGCTCACCACCCTCTGGGGCCAACGTCCTGACTTTC.